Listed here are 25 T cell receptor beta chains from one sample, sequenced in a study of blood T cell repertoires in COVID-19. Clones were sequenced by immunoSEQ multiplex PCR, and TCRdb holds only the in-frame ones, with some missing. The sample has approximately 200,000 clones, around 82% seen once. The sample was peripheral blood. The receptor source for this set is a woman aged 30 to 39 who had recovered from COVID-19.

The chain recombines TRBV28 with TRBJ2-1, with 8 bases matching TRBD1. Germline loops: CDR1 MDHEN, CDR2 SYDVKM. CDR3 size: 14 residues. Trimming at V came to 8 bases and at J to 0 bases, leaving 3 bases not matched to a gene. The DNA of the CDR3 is TGTGCCAGCGGGGACAGGAGCTCCTACAATGAGCAGTTCTTC. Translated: CASGDRSSYNEQFF.

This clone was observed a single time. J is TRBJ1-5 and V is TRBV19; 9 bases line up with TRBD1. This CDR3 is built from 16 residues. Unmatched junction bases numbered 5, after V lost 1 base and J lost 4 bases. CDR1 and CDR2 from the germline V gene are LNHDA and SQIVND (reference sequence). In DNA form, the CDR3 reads TGTGCCAGTAGTATAGCACAGGGGGCTTGGAATCAGCCCCAGCATTTT. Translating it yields CASSIAQGAWNQPQHF.

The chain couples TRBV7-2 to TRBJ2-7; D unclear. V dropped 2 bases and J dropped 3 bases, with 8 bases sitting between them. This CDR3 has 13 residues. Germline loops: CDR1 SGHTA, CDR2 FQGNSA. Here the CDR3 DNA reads TGTGCCAGCAGCTTATTCGTAGACTACGAGCAGTACTTC. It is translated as CASSLFVDYEQYF. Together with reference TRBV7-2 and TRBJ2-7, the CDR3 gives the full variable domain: GAGVSQSPSNKVTEKGKDVELRCDPISGHTALYWYRQSLGQGLEFLIYFQGNSAPDKSGLPSDRFSAERTGGSVSTLTIQRTQQEDSAVYLCASSLFVDYEQYFGPGTRLTVT.

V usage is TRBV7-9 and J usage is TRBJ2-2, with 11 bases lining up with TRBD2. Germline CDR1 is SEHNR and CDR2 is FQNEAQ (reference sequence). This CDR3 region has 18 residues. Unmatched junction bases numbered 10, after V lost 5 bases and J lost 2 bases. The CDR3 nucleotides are TGTGCCAGCAGCGGCGCCCCAGGGACTAGCGGAAACACCGGGGAGCTGTTTTTT. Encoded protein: CASSGAPGTSGNTGELFF. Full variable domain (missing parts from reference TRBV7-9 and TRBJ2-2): DTGVSQNPRHKITKRGQNVTFRCDPISEHNRLYWYRQTLGQGPEFLTYFQNEAQLEKSRLLSDRFSAERPKGSFSTLEIQRTEQGDSAMYLCASSGAPGTSGNTGELFFGEGSRLTVL.

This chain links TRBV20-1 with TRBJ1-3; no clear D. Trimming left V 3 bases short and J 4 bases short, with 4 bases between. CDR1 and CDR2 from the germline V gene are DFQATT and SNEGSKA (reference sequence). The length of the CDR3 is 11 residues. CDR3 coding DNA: TGCAGTGCTAGTGTAGGAAACACCATATATTTT. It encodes CSASVGNTIYF.

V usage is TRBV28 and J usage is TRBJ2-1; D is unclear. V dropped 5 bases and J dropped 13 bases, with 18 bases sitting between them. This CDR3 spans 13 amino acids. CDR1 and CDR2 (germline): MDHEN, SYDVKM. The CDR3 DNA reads TGTGCCAGCAGTCTCCATAACGCGGAAACCCAGTTCTTC. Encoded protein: CASSLHNAETQFF. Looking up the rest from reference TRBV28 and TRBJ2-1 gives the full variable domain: DVKVTQSSRYLVKRTGEKVFLECVQDMDHENMFWYRQDPGLGLRLIYFSYDVKMKEKGDIPEGYSVSREKKERFSLILESASTNQTSMYLCASSLHNAETQFFGPGTRLTVL.

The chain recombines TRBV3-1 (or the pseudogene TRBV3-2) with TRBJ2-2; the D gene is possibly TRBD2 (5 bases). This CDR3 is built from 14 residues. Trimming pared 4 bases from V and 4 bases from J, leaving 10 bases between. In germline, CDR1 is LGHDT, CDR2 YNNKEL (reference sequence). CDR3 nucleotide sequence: TGTGCCAGCAGCCTCGGGATTTCCACCGGGGAGCTGTTTTTT. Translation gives CASSLGISTGELFF.

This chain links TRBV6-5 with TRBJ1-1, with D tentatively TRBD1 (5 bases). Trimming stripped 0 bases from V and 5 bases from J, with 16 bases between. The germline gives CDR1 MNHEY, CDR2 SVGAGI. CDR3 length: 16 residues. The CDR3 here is CASSYSLGGRGTEAFF. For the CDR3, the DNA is TGTGCCAGCAGTTACTCGCTGGGGGGTCGGGGGACTGAAGCTTTCTTT.

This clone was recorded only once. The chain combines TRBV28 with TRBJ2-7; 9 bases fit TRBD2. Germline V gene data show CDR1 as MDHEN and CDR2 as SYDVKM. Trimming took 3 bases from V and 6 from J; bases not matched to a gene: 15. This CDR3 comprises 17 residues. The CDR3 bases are TGTGCCAGCAGTTTGGAGGCGGCTAGCGGGACTCCAGGCGAGCAGTACTTC. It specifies CASSLEAASGTPGEQYF.

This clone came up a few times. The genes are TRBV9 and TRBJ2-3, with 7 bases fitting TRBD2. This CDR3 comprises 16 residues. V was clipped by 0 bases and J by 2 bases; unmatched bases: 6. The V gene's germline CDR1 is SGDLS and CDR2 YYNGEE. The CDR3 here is CASSVGNGGNTDTQYF. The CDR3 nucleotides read TGTGCCAGCAGCGTAGGAAACGGGGGGAACACAGATACGCAGTATTTT.

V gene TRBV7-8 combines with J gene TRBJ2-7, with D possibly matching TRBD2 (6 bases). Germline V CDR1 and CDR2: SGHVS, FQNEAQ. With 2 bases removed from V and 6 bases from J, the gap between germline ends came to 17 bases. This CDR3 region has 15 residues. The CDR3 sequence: CASSLSQGAGGEQYF. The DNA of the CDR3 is TGTGCCAGCAGCTTATCTCAAGGGGCCGGGGGCGAGCAGTACTTC.

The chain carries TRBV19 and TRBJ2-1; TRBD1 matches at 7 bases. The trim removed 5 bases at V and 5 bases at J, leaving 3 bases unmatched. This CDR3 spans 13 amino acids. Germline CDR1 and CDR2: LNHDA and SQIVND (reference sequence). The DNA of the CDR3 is TGTGCCAGTAGTCCTGGACAGGACAATGAGCAGTTCTTC. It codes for CASSPGQDNEQFF. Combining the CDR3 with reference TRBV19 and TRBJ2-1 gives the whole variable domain DGGITQSPKYLFRKEGQNVTLSCEQNLNHDAMYWYRQDPGQGLRLIYYSQIVNDFQKGDIAEGYSVSREKKESFPLTVTSAQKNPTAFYLCASSPGQDNEQFFGPGTRLTVL.

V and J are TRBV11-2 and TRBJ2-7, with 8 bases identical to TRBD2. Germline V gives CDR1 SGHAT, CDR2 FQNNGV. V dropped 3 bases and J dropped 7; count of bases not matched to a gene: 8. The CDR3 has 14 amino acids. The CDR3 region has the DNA TGTGCCAGCAGCTTCCGAGCGGGAGTGTTTGAGCAGTACTTC. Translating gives CASSFRAGVFEQYF.

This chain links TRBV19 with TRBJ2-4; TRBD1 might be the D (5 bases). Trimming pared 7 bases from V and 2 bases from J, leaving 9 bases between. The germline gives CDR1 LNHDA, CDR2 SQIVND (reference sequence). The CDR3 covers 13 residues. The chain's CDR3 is CASNKGTKNIQYF. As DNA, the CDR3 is TGTGCCAGTAACAAGGGGACCAAAAACATTCAGTACTTC.

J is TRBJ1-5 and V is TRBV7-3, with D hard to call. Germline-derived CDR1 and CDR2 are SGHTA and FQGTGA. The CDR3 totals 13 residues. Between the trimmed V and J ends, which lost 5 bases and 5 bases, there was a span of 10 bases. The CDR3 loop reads CASSPGADQPQHF. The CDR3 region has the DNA TGTGCCAGCAGCCCCGGTGCCGATCAGCCCCAGCATTTT.

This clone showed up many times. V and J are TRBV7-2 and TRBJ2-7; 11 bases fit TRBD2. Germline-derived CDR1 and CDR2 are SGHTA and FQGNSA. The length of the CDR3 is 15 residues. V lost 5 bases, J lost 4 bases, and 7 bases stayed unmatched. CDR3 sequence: CASSTTSGAQYEQYF. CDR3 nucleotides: TGTGCCAGCAGCACGACTAGCGGGGCTCAGTACGAGCAGTACTTC. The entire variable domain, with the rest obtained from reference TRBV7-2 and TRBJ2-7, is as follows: GAGVSQSPSNKVTEKGKDVELRCDPISGHTALYWYRQSLGQGLEFLIYFQGNSAPDKSGLPSDRFSAERTGGSVSTLTIQRTQQEDSAVYLCASSTTSGAQYEQYFGPGTRLTVT.

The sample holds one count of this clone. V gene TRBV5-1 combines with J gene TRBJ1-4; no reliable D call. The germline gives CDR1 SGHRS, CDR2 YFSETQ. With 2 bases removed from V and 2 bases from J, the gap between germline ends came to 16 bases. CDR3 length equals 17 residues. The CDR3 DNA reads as TGCGCCAGCAGCTTAGGCCCCGGGAGGGCGACTAATGAAAAACTGTTTTTT. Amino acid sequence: CASSLGPGRATNEKLFF.

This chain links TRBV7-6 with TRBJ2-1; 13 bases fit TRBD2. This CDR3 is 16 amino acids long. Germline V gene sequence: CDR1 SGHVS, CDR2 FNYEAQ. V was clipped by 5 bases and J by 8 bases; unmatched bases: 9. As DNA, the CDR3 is TGTGCCAGCAGCCACTGGACTAGCGGGAGTCTCGATGAGCAGTTCTTC. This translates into CASSHWTSGSLDEQFF.

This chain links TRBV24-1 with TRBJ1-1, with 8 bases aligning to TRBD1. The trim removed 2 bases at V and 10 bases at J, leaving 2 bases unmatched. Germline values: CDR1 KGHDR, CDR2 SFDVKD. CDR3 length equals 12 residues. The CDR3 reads CATSDSRGLAFF. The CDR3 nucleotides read TGTGCCACCAGTGATTCCAGGGGGCTAGCTTTCTTT.

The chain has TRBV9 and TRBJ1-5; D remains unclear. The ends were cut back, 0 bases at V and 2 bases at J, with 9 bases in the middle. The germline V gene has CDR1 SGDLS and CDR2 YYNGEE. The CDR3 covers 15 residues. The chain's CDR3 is CASSVDGYGNQPQHF. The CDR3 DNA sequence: TGTGCCAGCAGCGTAGACGGGTACGGCAATCAGCCCCAGCATTTT.

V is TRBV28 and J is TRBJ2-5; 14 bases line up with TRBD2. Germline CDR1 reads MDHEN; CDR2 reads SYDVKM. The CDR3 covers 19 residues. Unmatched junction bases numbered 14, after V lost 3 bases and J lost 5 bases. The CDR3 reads CASSFRGLAGGGGYETQYF. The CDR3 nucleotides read TGTGCCAGCAGTTTCCGCGGACTAGCGGGAGGAGGGGGTTATGAGACCCAGTACTTC.

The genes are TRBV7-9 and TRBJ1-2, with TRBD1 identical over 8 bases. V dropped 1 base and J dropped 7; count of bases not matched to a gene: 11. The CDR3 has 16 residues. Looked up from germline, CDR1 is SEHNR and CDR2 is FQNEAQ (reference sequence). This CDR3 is CASSLGAPQGAGGYTF. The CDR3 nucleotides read TGTGCCAGCAGCTTAGGCGCTCCGCAGGGGGCGGGTGGCTACACCTTC.

DNA of the CDR3: TGTGCCAGTAGTATGACTGATACATCGAATCAGCCCCAGCATTTT. Its translation is CASSMTDTSNQPQHF. The gene calls are TRBV19 and TRBJ1-5; D gene uncertain. Trimming stripped 3 bases from V and 4 bases from J, with 13 bases between. Germline-derived CDR1 and CDR2 are LNHDA and SQIVND (reference sequence). This CDR3 contains 15 residues. The variable domain in full, with the rest retrieved from reference TRBV19 and TRBJ1-5, is DGGITQSPKYLFRKEGQNVTLSCEQNLNHDAMYWYRQDPGQGLRLIYYSQIVNDFQKGDIAEGYSVSREKKESFPLTVTSAQKNPTAFYLCASSMTDTSNQPQHFGDGTRLSIL.

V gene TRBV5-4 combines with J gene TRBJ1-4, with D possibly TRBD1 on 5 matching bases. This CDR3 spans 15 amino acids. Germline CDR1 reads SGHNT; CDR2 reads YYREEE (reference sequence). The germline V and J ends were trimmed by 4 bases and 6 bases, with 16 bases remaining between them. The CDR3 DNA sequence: TGTGCCAGCAGCCAGGCCGACAGCCGACATGAAAAACTGTTTTTT. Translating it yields CASSQADSRHEKLFF.

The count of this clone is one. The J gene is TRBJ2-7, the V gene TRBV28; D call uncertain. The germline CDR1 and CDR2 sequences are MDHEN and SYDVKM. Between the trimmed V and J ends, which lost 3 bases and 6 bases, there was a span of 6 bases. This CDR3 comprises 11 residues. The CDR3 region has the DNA TGTGCCAGCAGTTTGCGCCGCGAGCAGTACTTC. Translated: CASSLRREQYF.